This T cell receptor beta chain was sequenced during a study of T cells in localized non-small cell lung cancer. Concerning this clone itself: No antigen is known for it.

CDR1 and CDR2 (germline): LNHDA, SQIVND (reference sequence). The CDR3 sequence is 18 residues long. The ends lost 0 bases at V and 3 bases at J; junction bases unmatched: 7. Study outcomes and limitations: Uninvolved adjacent lung, not tumor, had the highest T cell clonality. Longer overall survival accompanied higher blood T cell density. Analysis by sequencing included only one tumor region, so heterogeneity remains possible. There were a median around 60 of the top 100 tumor clones appearing in adjacent lung.

TCRdb keeps only in-frame clones here, not all; method: immunoSEQ multiplex PCR. The sample contains over 30,000 clones, over 80% of which appear only once. The material sequenced was peripheral blood, taken before any cancer treatment. This TCR was sampled from a woman aged 40-70 years with stage I lung adenocarcinoma. The V gene is TRBV19, the J gene TRBJ2-2, with 10 bases that match TRBD1. CDR3 bases: TGTGCCAGTAGTATAGAGAGCCGGACAGGGGGTGACACCGGGGAGCTGTTTTTT. Translation gives CASSIESRTGGDTGELFF.